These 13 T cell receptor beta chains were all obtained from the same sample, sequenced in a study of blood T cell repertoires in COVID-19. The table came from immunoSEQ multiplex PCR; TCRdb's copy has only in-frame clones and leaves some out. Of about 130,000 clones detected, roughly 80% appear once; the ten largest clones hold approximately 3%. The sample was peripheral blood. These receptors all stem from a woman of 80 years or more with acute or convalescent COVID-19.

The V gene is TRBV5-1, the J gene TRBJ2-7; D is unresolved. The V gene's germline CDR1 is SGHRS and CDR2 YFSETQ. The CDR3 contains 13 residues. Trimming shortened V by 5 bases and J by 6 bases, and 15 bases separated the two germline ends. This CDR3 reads CASSTDPPGEQYF. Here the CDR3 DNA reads TGCGCCAGCAGTACTGATCCCCCCGGCGAGCAGTACTTC.

CDR3 amino acids: CASKLQGASEKLFF. The CDR3, as DNA: TGTGCCAGTAAATTGCAGGGGGCTTCTGAAAAACTGTTTTTT. This chain connects TRBV19 to TRBJ1-4, with 8 positions matching TRBD1. This CDR3 region has 14 residues. Germline-derived CDR1 and CDR2 are LNHDA and SQIVND (reference sequence). After removal of 7 bases from V and 7 bases from J, the junction contained 8 bases not matched to a gene.

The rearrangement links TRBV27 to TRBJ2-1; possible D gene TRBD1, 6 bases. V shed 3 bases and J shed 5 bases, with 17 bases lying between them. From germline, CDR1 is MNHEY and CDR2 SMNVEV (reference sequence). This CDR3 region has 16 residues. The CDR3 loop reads CASSFTGRGHNNEQFF. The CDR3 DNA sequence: TGTGCCAGCAGTTTTACGGGCAGGGGCCACAACAATGAGCAGTTCTTC.

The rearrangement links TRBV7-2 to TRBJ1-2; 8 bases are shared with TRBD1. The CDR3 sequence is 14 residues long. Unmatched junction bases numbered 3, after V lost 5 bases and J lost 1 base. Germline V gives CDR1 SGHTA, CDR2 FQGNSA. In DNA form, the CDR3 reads TGTGCCAGCAGCCCGGGACAGGTTAACTATGGCTACACCTTC. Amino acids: CASSPGQVNYGYTF.

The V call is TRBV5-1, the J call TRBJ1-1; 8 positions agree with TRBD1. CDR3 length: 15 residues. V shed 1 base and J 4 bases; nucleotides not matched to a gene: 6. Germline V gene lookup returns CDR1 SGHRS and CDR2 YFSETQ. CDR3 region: CASSLTAGGGTEAFF. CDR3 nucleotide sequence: TGCGCCAGCAGCTTGACAGCAGGGGGCGGCACTGAAGCTTTCTTT. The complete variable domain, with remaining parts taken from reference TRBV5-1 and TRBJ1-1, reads KAGVTQTPRYLIKTRGQQVTLSCSPISGHRSVSWYQQTPGQGLQFLFEYFSETQRNKGNFPGRFSGRQFSNSRSEMNVSTLELGDSALYLCASSLTAGGGTEAFFGQGTRLTVV.

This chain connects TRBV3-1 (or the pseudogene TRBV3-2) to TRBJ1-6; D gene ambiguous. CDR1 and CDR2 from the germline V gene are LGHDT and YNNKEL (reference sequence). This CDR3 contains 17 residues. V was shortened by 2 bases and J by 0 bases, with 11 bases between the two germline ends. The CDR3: CASSQRRFSSYNSPLHF. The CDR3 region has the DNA TGTGCCAGCAGCCAACGCAGGTTTAGCTCCTATAATTCACCCCTCCACTTT.

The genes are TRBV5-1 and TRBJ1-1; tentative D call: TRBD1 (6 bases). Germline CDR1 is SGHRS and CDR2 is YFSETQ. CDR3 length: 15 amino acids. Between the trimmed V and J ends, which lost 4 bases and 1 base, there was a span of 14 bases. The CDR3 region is CASSPSGTTNTEAFF. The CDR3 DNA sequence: TGCGCCAGCAGCCCTTCCGGGACAACGAACACTGAAGCTTTCTTT.

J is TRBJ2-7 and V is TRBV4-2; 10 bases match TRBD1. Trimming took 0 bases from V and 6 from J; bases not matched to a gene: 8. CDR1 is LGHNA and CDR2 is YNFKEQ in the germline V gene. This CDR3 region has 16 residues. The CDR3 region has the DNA TGTGCCAGCAGCCAAGAGACAGGGGGCGAGTACTTCGAGCAGTACTTC. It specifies CASSQETGGEYFEQYF.

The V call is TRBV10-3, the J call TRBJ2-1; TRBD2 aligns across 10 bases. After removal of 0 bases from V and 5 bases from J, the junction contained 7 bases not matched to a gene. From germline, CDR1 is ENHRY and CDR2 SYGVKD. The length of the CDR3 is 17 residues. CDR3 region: CAISESEIAGGDNEQFF. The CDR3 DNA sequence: TGTGCCATCAGTGAGTCGGAGATAGCGGGGGGTGACAATGAGCAGTTCTTC.

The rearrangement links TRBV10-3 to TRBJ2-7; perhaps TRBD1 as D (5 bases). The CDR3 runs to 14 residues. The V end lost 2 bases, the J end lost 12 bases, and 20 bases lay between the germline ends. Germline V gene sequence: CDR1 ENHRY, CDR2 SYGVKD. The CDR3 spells CAISEIVDSLGSYF. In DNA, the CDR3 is TGTGCCATCAGTGAGATTGTTGACAGTTTGGGGTCGTACTTC.

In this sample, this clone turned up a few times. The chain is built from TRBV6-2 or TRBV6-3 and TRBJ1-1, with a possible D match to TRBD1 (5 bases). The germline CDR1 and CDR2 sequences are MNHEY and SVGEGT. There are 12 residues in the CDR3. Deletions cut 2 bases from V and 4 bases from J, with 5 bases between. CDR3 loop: CASSYGATEAFF. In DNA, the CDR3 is TGTGCCAGCAGTTACGGGGCCACTGAAGCTTTCTTT.

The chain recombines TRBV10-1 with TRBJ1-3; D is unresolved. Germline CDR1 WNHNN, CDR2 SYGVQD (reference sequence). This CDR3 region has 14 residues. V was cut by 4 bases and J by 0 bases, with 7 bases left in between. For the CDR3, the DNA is TGCGCCAGCAGTGGTGGGAGCTCTGGAAACACCATATATTTT. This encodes CASSGGSSGNTIYF.

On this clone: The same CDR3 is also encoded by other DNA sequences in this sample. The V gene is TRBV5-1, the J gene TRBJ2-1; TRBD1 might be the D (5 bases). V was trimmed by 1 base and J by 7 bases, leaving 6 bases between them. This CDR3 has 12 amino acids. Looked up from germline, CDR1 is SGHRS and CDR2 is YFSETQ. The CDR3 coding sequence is TGCGCCAGCAGCTTGCAGGGTAATGAGCAGTTCTTC. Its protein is CASSLQGNEQFF.